The 30 T cell receptor beta chains presented below share a single source sample, sequenced in a study of blood T cell repertoires in COVID-19. The method was immunoSEQ multiplex PCR; TCRdb's version includes in-frame clones alone and lacks a portion of them. Here the sample spans about 330,000 clones, more than 85% being singletons. The sequenced material came from PBMCs or T cells enriched from blood (not recorded which). The receptors here all came from a woman in her thirties who had recovered from COVID-19.

The V call is TRBV3-1 (or the pseudogene TRBV3-2), the J call TRBJ2-7, with 7 bases matching TRBD2. CDR1 is LGHDT and CDR2 is YNNKEL in the germline V gene (reference sequence). The junction had 9 bases not matched to a gene; V was cut back by 1 base and J by 3 bases. CDR3 length: 16 residues. CDR3 DNA sequence: TGTGCCAGCAGCCAAGCGTCCGGGACTAACTACTACGAGCAGTACTTC. It specifies CASSQASGTNYYEQYF.

V gene TRBV21-1 combines with J gene TRBJ2-1; no DNA check was done on the table's D call, TRBD2. TRBV21-1 is labeled a pseudogene. The CDR3 length is 16 residues. CDR3 sequence reads: CASSKWRTSGVNEQFF. The CDR3 DNA reads TGTGCCAGCAGCAAATGGCGGACTAGCGGGGTAAATGAGCAGTTCTTC.

The V gene is TRBV3-1 (or the pseudogene TRBV3-2), the J gene TRBJ1-5; 11 positions agree with TRBD1. Germline CDR1 reads LGHDT; CDR2 reads YNNKEL (reference sequence). The CDR3 spans 16 residues. The V and J ends lost 3 bases and 7 bases, in that order; junction bases with no gene match: 8. CDR3 in amino acids: CASSQDPGQGGQPQHF. The CDR3 DNA is TGTGCCAGCAGCCAGGACCCGGGACAGGGGGGCCAGCCCCAGCATTTT.

V gene TRBV7-9 combines with J gene TRBJ2-5, with 7 bases fitting TRBD2. Trimming took 5 bases from V and 1 from J; bases not matched to a gene: 4. The germline CDR1 and CDR2 sequences are SEHNR and FQNEAQ (reference sequence). The CDR3 extends over 14 amino acids. The CDR3 DNA sequence: TGTGCCAGCAGCGCGAGCGGGGCCCAAGAGACCCAGTACTTC. Translated, it gives CASSASGAQETQYF.

V and J are TRBV6-2 or TRBV6-3 and TRBJ1-2; D unresolved. Per the germline V gene, CDR1 is MNHEY and CDR2 is SVGEGT. This CDR3 comprises 14 residues. Trimming removed 0 bases from V and 5 bases from J, with 10 bases in between. Here the CDR3 reads CASSYSSWSYGYTF. The DNA of the CDR3 is TGTGCCAGCAGTTACTCGAGCTGGTCTTATGGCTACACCTTC.

The chain combines TRBV5-1 with TRBJ2-1, with a possible D match to TRBD2 (6 bases). V shed 3 bases and J shed 9 bases, with 25 bases lying between them. The germline V gene encodes CDR1 SGHRS and CDR2 YFSETQ. The CDR3 extends over 17 amino acids. As DNA, the CDR3 is TGCGCCAGCAGCTCACATTTTGGGGGGATTCTCCCCGGTGAGCAGTTCTTC. It is translated as CASSSHFGGILPGEQFF.

The chain combines TRBV30 with TRBJ1-4; 7 bases agree with TRBD1. Looked up from germline, CDR1 is GTSNPN and CDR2 is SVGIG (reference sequence). The CDR3 consists of 14 residues. V lost 4 bases and J lost 4; bases outside the gene matches: 6. The CDR3 is CAWKEQGFNEKLFF. CDR3 DNA sequence: TGTGCCTGGAAAGAACAGGGGTTTAATGAAAAACTGTTTTTT.

The J gene is TRBJ2-5, the V gene TRBV2; D is ambiguous. Trimming cost V 7 bases and J 7 bases, with 16 bases left between them. CDR3 length: 13 amino acids. Germline CDR1 and CDR2: SNHLY and FYNNEI. CDR3 DNA sequence: TGTGCCAGCATCGCCACGGAGCTAAGGACCCAGTACTTC. Translated, it gives CASIATELRTQYF.

The CDR3 loop reads CAWRTGTSLVSYNSPLHF. For the CDR3, the DNA is TGTGCCTGGAGGACAGGGACCTCATTGGTATCCTATAATTCACCCCTCCACTTT. V usage is TRBV30 and J usage is TRBJ1-6; 7 bases match TRBD1. The CDR3 covers 18 residues. Germline V gives CDR1 GTSNPN, CDR2 SVGIG (reference sequence). With V trimmed by 3 bases and J by 1 base, 12 bases remained unmatched.

The V gene is TRBV6-1, the J gene TRBJ1-6, with D perhaps TRBD1 (5 bases). The CDR3 loop spans 14 amino acids. Germline values: CDR1 MNHNS, CDR2 SASEGT. Trimming left V 2 bases short and J 6 bases short, with 8 bases between. Here the CDR3 reads CASSEQGFNSPLHF. The DNA of the CDR3 is TGTGCCAGCAGTGAACAGGGTTTTAATTCACCCCTCCACTTT.

V and J are TRBV7-8 and TRBJ2-3, with 9 bases aligning to TRBD2. The CDR3 has 16 amino acids. The germline gives CDR1 SGHVS, CDR2 FQNEAQ. V was pared by 5 bases and J by 6 bases, with 12 bases of the junction left unmatched. The DNA of the CDR3 is TGTGCCAGCAGCCGCGGTGGCGGGGGGGCGTGGGATACGCAGTATTTT. Translating it yields CASSRGGGGAWDTQYF.

The chain combines TRBV5-6 with TRBJ1-2; D ambiguous. V gave up 0 bases and J gave up 7 bases, with 10 bases separating them. The CDR3 totals 13 residues. Germline lookup yields CDR1 SGHDT and CDR2 YYEEEE. The CDR3 loop is CASSLDSSRGYTF. The DNA of the CDR3 is TGTGCCAGCAGCTTGGACAGTTCACGTGGCTACACCTTC.

This chain uses TRBV18 with TRBJ1-4; no definite D call. CDR1 and CDR2 from the germline V gene are KGHSH and LQKENI. This CDR3 spans 16 amino acids. Trimming took off 3 bases at V and 0 bases at J, with 11 bases between the two ends. The CDR3 reads CASSPPGSATNEKLFF. CDR3 DNA: TGTGCCAGCTCACCCCCGGGGAGTGCAACTAATGAAAAACTGTTTTTT.

The chain has TRBV6-5 and TRBJ2-7; 11 bases line up with TRBD2. The junction had 4 bases not matched to a gene; V was cut back by 0 bases and J by 3 bases. The germline CDR1 and CDR2 sequences are MNHEY and SVGAGI. The CDR3 has 16 amino acids. The CDR3 sequence is CASSYSGTSGYYEQYF. Written as DNA, the CDR3 is TGTGCCAGCAGTTACTCGGGGACTAGCGGATACTACGAGCAGTACTTC.

This clone has a single count. The J gene is TRBJ2-7, the V gene TRBV3-1 (or the pseudogene TRBV3-2); D not certain. The CDR3 totals 12 residues. Germline V gives CDR1 LGHDT, CDR2 YNNKEL (reference sequence). Trimming cost V 1 base and J 4 bases, with 5 bases left between them. This CDR3 is CASSQVRYEQYF. The CDR3 DNA sequence: TGTGCCAGCAGCCAAGTCAGGTACGAGCAGTACTTC.

The genes are TRBV5-1 and TRBJ1-1; D not resolved. The germline gives CDR1 SGHRS, CDR2 YFSETQ. V lost 3 bases and J 0 bases, leaving 12 bases between the germline ends. The CDR3 totals 15 residues. The CDR3 reads CASSSTDALNTEAFF. The CDR3 nucleotides read TGCGCCAGCAGCTCCACAGACGCCCTGAACACTGAAGCTTTCTTT.

The rearrangement joins TRBV30 to TRBJ2-2; 8 bases match TRBD1. CDR3 length: 18 residues. Per the germline V gene, CDR1 is GTSNPN and CDR2 is SVGIG (reference sequence). The trim removed 0 bases at V and 3 bases at J, leaving 12 bases unmatched. The CDR3 loop reads CAWSVRHRTGQHTGELFF. DNA of the CDR3: TGTGCCTGGAGTGTACGACACCGGACAGGGCAACACACCGGGGAGCTGTTTTTT.

The rearrangement links TRBV2 to TRBJ1-4, with D unclear. V was trimmed by 7 bases and J by 0 bases, leaving 9 bases between them. Germline V gene data show CDR1 as SNHLY and CDR2 as FYNNEI. There are 14 residues in the CDR3. CDR3 bases: TGTGCCAGCAAGACGACTGCAACTAATGAAAAACTGTTTTTT. Protein sequence: CASKTTATNEKLFF.

The chain has TRBV9 and TRBJ1-5, with D perhaps matching TRBD1 (6 bases). CDR3 length: 14 amino acids. The ends were cut back, 3 bases at V and 2 bases at J, with 9 bases in the middle. The germline V gene has CDR1 SGDLS and CDR2 YYNGEE. This chain's CDR3 is CASSGRQGNQPQHF. CDR3 nucleotides: TGTGCCAGCAGCGGTCGACAGGGCAATCAGCCCCAGCATTTT. The full variable domain, rest sourced from reference TRBV9 and TRBJ1-5, is DSGVTQTPKHLITATGQRVTLRCSPRSGDLSVYWYQQSLDQGLQFLIQYYNGEERAKGNILERFSAQQFPDLHSELNLSSLELGDSALYFCASSGRQGNQPQHFGDGTRLSIL.

V and J are TRBV6-5 and TRBJ1-6; 7 nucleotides agree with TRBD1. The CDR3 runs to 13 residues. CDR1 and CDR2 (germline): MNHEY, SVGAGI. With 9 bases clipped from V and 6 bases from J, the junction kept 5 bases outside the gene matches. The CDR3 here is CASSTGRNSPLHF. As DNA, the CDR3 is TGTGCCAGTTCGACAGGGCGTAATTCACCCCTCCACTTT.

This clone has just one count. V is TRBV18 and J is TRBJ1-2; 7 nucleotides match TRBD1. The J segment lost 3 bases and the V segment lost 3 bases, leaving 1 base of the junction unmatched. Germline V lookup: CDR1 KGHSH, CDR2 LQKENI. The CDR3 contains 13 residues. The CDR3 DNA reads TGTGCCAGCTCACCGGGACAGTACTATGGCTACACCTTC. This translates into CASSPGQYYGYTF.

CDR3 sequence reads: CASSSPGGGHPWEQYF. CDR3 in DNA: TGTGCCAGCAGCTCGCCCGGGGGGGGCCACCCCTGGGAGCAGTACTTC. V is TRBV5-8 and J is TRBJ2-7, with 8 positions matching TRBD2. CDR1 and CDR2 from the germline V gene are SGHTS and YDEGEE. V gave up 3 bases and J gave up 7 bases; unmatched junction bases: 15. The CDR3 loop spans 16 amino acids.

This clone was found a few times. This CDR3 is CASSSQGYEQYF. The CDR3 coding sequence is TGTGCCAGCAGTTCACAGGGCTACGAGCAGTACTTC. This sequence joins TRBV12-3 or TRBV12-4 and TRBJ2-7; possible D gene TRBD1, 6 bases. This CDR3 is built from 12 residues. V was shortened by 4 bases and J by 3 bases, with 7 bases between the two germline ends.

V and J are TRBV28 and TRBJ1-2, with unresolved D. Germline CDR1 and CDR2: MDHEN and SYDVKM. The CDR3 is made up of 14 amino acids. The germline V and J ends were trimmed by 5 bases and 2 bases, with 12 bases remaining between them. The CDR3 DNA sequence: TGTGCCAGCAGTCGCGTGGGAGAGAACTATGGCTACACCTTC. It yields the protein CASSRVGENYGYTF.

The chain recombines TRBV6-5 with TRBJ1-5, with D maybe TRBD1 (5 bases). CDR1 and CDR2 (germline): MNHEY, SVGAGI. CDR3 length: 14 amino acids. With 8 bases removed from V and 0 bases from J, the gap between germline ends came to 11 bases. The CDR3 loop reads CASGTGYSNQPQHF. The CDR3, as DNA: TGTGCCAGCGGTACAGGTTATAGCAATCAGCCCCAGCATTTT.

This chain joins TRBV2 and TRBJ2-1; 8 bases are a match to TRBD2. This CDR3 comprises 11 residues. V dropped 3 bases and J dropped 16; count of bases not matched to a gene: 5. In germline, CDR1 is SNHLY, CDR2 FYNNEI. In DNA, the CDR3 is TGTGCCAGCAGTGACGGCGGGGGGTTATTCTTC. Its translation: CASSDGGGLFF.

The chain links TRBV2 to TRBJ1-1, with 8 bases fitting TRBD1. V was clipped by 3 bases and J by 2 bases; unmatched bases: 5. Germline V gene data show CDR1 as SNHLY and CDR2 as FYNNEI. The CDR3 loop spans 15 amino acids. The CDR3 loop is CASSETGAPNTEAFF. CDR3 sequence (DNA): TGTGCCAGCAGTGAGACAGGGGCTCCTAACACTGAAGCTTTCTTT.

The CDR3 DNA reads as TGTGCCAGCAGCTCCAGCCGAGGCTATGGCTACACCTTC. Translating gives CASSSSRGYGYTF. The chain joins TRBV28 to TRBJ1-2; no firm D call. V gave up 6 bases and J gave up 4 bases, with 12 bases separating them. Germline CDR1 MDHEN, CDR2 SYDVKM. The CDR3 length is 13 residues.

CDR3 loop: CASSQDRYVDTQYF. The CDR3 nucleotides are TGTGCCAGCAGCCAAGATCGGTACGTAGATACGCAGTATTTT. The J gene is TRBJ2-3, the V gene TRBV3-1 (or the pseudogene TRBV3-2); D call uncertain. Trimming stripped 0 bases from V and 5 bases from J, with 9 bases between. Germline CDR1 reads LGHDT; CDR2 reads YNNKEL (reference sequence). The CDR3 sequence is 14 residues long.

The chain has TRBV3-1 (or the pseudogene TRBV3-2) and TRBJ1-6; maybe TRBD1 (6 bases). The V end lost 3 bases, the J end lost 0 bases, and 12 bases lay between the germline ends. Germline CDR1 and CDR2: LGHDT and YNNKEL (reference sequence). The CDR3 contains 17 residues. The CDR3 nucleotides are TGTGCCAGCAGCCACTCGGGGGGCCGCTCCTATAATTCACCCCTCCACTTT. Translated, it gives CASSHSGGRSYNSPLHF.